A selection of T cell receptor beta chains follows, all from one sample in a study of identical twins. TCRdb reprocessed the 5' RACE reads via MiXCR and lists one record per CDR3 protein. The profile shows 450,000 to 650,000 distinct CDR3 sequences, around a tenth of them singletons. These data were also reused for a study on yellow fever vaccine responses in identical twins.

The sequencing sample was made of PBMCs. All receptors derive from a young woman in good health. Both conserved end residues are part of each CDR3.

V gene	J gene	CDR3 length	CDR3 protein
TRBV7-2	TRBJ2-3	14	CASSLRVQGDTQYF
TRBV5-1	TRBJ1-1	13	CASRVGGGTEAFF
TRBV12-3/TRBV12-4	TRBJ2-6	17	CASSAHRGNSGANVLTF
TRBV6-1	TRBJ2-7	14	CASSQDGTRNEQYF
TRBV7-6	TRBJ2-5	13	CASSYGLLETQYF
TRBV7-2	TRBJ2-7	14	CATTRSGSTYEQYF
TRBV3-1	TRBJ2-4	15	CASSYTGEAKNIQYF
TRBV10-3	TRBJ2-7	10	CAIGSYEQYF
TRBV20-1	TRBJ1-2	13	CSARDAGEGGYTF
TRBV6-6	TRBJ2-7	11	CASAGTYEQYF
TRBV29-1	TRBJ2-3	14	CSVSGAPITDTQYF
TRBV27	TRBJ2-1	16	CASSLSAYGSYNEQFF
TRBV6-5	TRBJ2-3	15	CASSYGAAHTDTQYF
TRBV7-2	TRBJ2-7	14	CASSSRTGAYEQYF
TRBV7-9	TRBJ2-5	14	CASSLSLEEETQYF
TRBV20-1	TRBJ2-7	13	CSASFGRAYEQYF
TRBV6-5	TRBJ2-1	14	CASSYSKGRNEQFF
TRBV24-1	TRBJ1-2	13	CATSDRTNYGYTF
TRBV27	TRBJ2-1	15	CASSLLSGNYNEQFF
TRBV30	TRBJ1-1	13	CAWSVGRNTEAFF
TRBV4-2	TRBJ2-7	15	CAIRSRAPVSYEQYF
TRBV5-1	TRBJ2-1	15	CASSLDRGSLNEQFF
TRBV20-1	TRBJ2-1	14	CSARLNTGTGKQFF
TRBV15	TRBJ2-7	16	CATSRDRGQGVYEQYF
TRBV7-2	TRBJ2-7	14	CASSLMGQGYEQYF